Presented here are 15 T cell receptor beta chains from one specimen sequenced in a study of shared clonotypes between healthy human individuals. Naive CD8 cells were CD45RO-negative, positively selected for CCR7, excluding terminally differentiated effector memory CD45RA+ cells. Repertoires were generated with immunoSEQ multiplex PCR, while TCRdb's copy carries only in-frame clones and drops some. The table has under 700,000 clones, about 95% seen once; the top ten hold 0.11%. Sequences were obtained from naive CD8+ T cells sorted from blood. These receptors all come from a woman aged 25-40 years in good health.

The chain carries TRBV10-1 and TRBJ2-1; D is unclear. Germline V gene sequence: CDR1 WNHNN, CDR2 SYGVQD (reference sequence). V was shortened by 4 bases and J by 8 bases, with 18 bases between the two germline ends. This CDR3 comprises 15 residues. CDR3 nucleotides: TGCGCCAGCAGTGCCACGCTAGTGGGGTTCGATGAGCAGTTCTTC. Encoded protein: CASSATLVGFDEQFF.

The V gene is TRBV23-1, the J gene TRBJ2-5; a possible D gene is TRBD2 (5 bases). The DNA end favors TRBJ2-7, so the J call may be wrong. TRBV23-1 is treated as an ORF (open reading frame) with a function not yet certain. The CDR3 is 15 residues long. The CDR3 loop is CASSQSQDLTYEQYF. The CDR3 region has the DNA TGCGCCAGCAGTCAATCGCAGGACTTAACCTACGAGCAGTACTTC.

The rearrangement uses TRBV9 and TRBJ1-5; perhaps TRBD1 as D (6 bases). The V end lost 0 bases, the J end lost 8 bases, and 12 bases lay between the germline ends. The V gene's germline CDR1 is SGDLS and CDR2 YYNGEE. The CDR3 is 14 amino acids. DNA of the CDR3: TGTGCCAGCAGCGTAGCGGGGGGCTCGGAGCCCCAGCATTTT. It specifies CASSVAGGSEPQHF.

The chain carries TRBV28 and TRBJ2-3; 12 nucleotides align to TRBD2. This CDR3 has 15 amino acids. J gave up 4 bases and V 6 bases, and 5 bases lay outside the gene matches. Germline values: CDR1 MDHEN, CDR2 SYDVKM. For the CDR3, the DNA is TGTGCCAGCAGCTCTACTAGCGGGAGGCCAGATACGCAGTATTTT. The encoded protein is CASSSTSGRPDTQYF.

This chain connects TRBV7-9 to TRBJ1-5; 10 bases map to TRBD1. The trim removed 3 bases at V and 3 bases at J, leaving 2 bases unmatched. CDR3 size: 15 residues. Per the germline V gene, CDR1 is SEHNR and CDR2 is FQNEAQ (reference sequence). The CDR3 loop reads CASSFGTGVNQPQHF. For the CDR3, the DNA is TGTGCCAGCAGCTTTGGGACAGGGGTCAATCAGCCCCAGCATTTT.

The CDR3 DNA sequence: TGTGCCAGTAGTACCATTGCCCCGCCAGATACGCAGTATTTT. It specifies CASSTIAPPDTQYF. This chain uses TRBV25-1 with TRBJ2-3; D is unresolved. The CDR3 is 14 residues long. Trimming cost V 9 bases and J 4 bases, with 17 bases left between them. Germline loops: CDR1 MGHDK, CDR2 SYGVNS. The entire variable domain, with the rest obtained from reference TRBV25-1 and TRBJ2-3, is as follows: EADIYQTPRYLVIGTGKKITLECSQTMGHDKMYWYQQDPGMELHLIHYSYGVNSTEKGDLSSESTVSRIRTEHFPLTLESARPSHTSQYLCASSTIAPPDTQYFGPGTRLTVL.

This chain links TRBV13 with TRBJ2-1; 14 bases align to TRBD2. From germline, CDR1 is PRHDT and CDR2 FYEKMQ (reference sequence). The length of the CDR3 is 16 residues. Trimming at V came to 5 bases and at J to 6 bases, leaving 6 bases not matched to a gene. CDR3 loop: CASSAPGTSGSNEQFF. CDR3 sequence (DNA): TGTGCCAGCAGCGCCCCCGGGACTAGCGGGAGCAATGAGCAGTTCTTC.

V gene TRBV11-2 combines with J gene TRBJ1-2; D is uncertain. Germline CDR1 and CDR2: SGHAT and FQNNGV. V dropped 3 bases and J dropped 2 bases, with 10 bases sitting between them. This CDR3 contains 14 residues. The CDR3 sequence is CASSLLDGNYGYTF. CDR3 nucleotide sequence: TGTGCCAGCAGCTTGCTGGACGGGAACTATGGCTACACCTTC.

The chain links TRBV29-1 to TRBJ2-7, with TRBD2 as a possible D gene (5 bases). The CDR3 runs to 14 residues. Per germline, CDR1 SQVTM and CDR2 ANQGSEA. Trimming took 3 bases from V and 6 from J, leaving 18 bases between them. The CDR3 is CSVDQPSSYGEQYF. The CDR3 nucleotides read TGCAGCGTTGATCAGCCTAGCTCCTACGGCGAGCAGTACTTC.

This clone has just a few counts. The chain uses TRBV27 and TRBJ2-1, with 12 positions matching TRBD2. This CDR3 spans 13 amino acids. CDR1 is MNHEY and CDR2 is SMNVEV in the germline V gene (reference sequence). V was clipped by 4 bases and J by 9 bases; unmatched bases: 1. This CDR3 is CASSWGLAGEQFF. The CDR3 DNA reads TGTGCCAGCAGTTGGGGACTAGCGGGTGAGCAGTTCTTC.

V is TRBV7-9 and J is TRBJ2-6; TRBD2 matches at 8 bases. The J segment lost 2 bases and the V segment lost 7 bases, leaving 7 bases of the junction unmatched. The CDR3 runs to 16 residues. The germline V gene has CDR1 SEHNR and CDR2 FQNEAQ (reference sequence). CDR3 amino acids: CASTGRRGAGANVLTF. CDR3 DNA: TGTGCCAGCACGGGACGGCGGGGGGCTGGGGCCAACGTCCTGACTTTC. Supplemented by reference TRBV7-9 and TRBJ2-6, the full variable domain reads DTGVSQNPRHKITKRGQNVTFRCDPISEHNRLYWYRQTLGQGPEFLTYFQNEAQLEKSRLLSDRFSAERPKGSFSTLEIQRTEQGDSAMYLCASTGRRGAGANVLTFGAGSRLTVL.

The CDR3 spells CASSIGDRRETQYF. The CDR3 bases are TGTGCCAGTAGTATAGGGGACAGGAGGGAGACCCAGTACTTC. The chain couples TRBV19 to TRBJ2-5; 8 positions agree with TRBD1. Per the germline V gene, CDR1 is LNHDA and CDR2 is SQIVND (reference sequence). There are 14 residues in the CDR3. The V segment lost 1 base and the J segment 5 bases; nucleotides outside the gene matches: 3.

This clone was detected only a few times. The chain is built from TRBV10-3 and TRBJ1-1; 9 bases align to TRBD1. V shed 4 bases and J 5 bases; nucleotides not matched to a gene: 5. The CDR3 has 14 residues. The germline gives CDR1 ENHRY, CDR2 SYGVKD. CDR3 nucleotides: TGTGCCATCAGTGGAAACAGGGGGCGGACTGAAGCTTTCTTT. Protein: CAISGNRGRTEAFF.

The chain couples TRBV28 to TRBJ2-7; D may match TRBD1 or TRBD2 (5 bases each). The CDR3 totals 14 residues. V lost 2 bases and J lost 6, with 14 bases in between. CDR1 is MDHEN, CDR2 SYDVKM, per germline. CDR3 loop: CASSLRGPRGEQYF. The CDR3 DNA reads as TGTGCCAGCAGTTTACGGGGCCCTCGGGGCGAGCAGTACTTC.

The rearrangement uses TRBV7-8 and TRBJ2-1; the D is unclear. Trimming cost V 5 bases and J 8 bases, with 13 bases left between them. This CDR3 is 13 amino acids long. In germline, CDR1 is SGHVS, CDR2 FQNEAQ. CDR3 nucleotide sequence: TGTGCCAGCAGCGTTCTAGGTAACTATGAGCAGTTCTTC. This translates into CASSVLGNYEQFF.